This TCR beta chain comes out of a study of CD8 T cells in Susac syndrome. The V end was cut by 5 bases, the J end by 3 bases, with 10 bases between. Germline CDR1 LNHDA, CDR2 SQIVND (reference sequence). The CDR3 totals 13 residues. The authors reverse transcribed about 0.45 to 1 ug RNA with random hexamers. TCRdb redid the calling of the immunoSEQ multiplex PCR reads with MiXCR, one entry per CDR3 protein. The data contain over 150,000 distinct CDR3 sequences, roughly 95% of them singletons. This clonotype was obtained from a human donor with Susac syndrome. The chain couples TRBV19 to TRBJ2-5; D not resolved. Sequencing input: CD4+ T cells from PBMCs. CDR3 sequence: CASSGSGEETQYF. The CDR3 region has the DNA TGTGCCAGTAGTGGGTCAGGAGAAGAGACCCAGTACTTC.